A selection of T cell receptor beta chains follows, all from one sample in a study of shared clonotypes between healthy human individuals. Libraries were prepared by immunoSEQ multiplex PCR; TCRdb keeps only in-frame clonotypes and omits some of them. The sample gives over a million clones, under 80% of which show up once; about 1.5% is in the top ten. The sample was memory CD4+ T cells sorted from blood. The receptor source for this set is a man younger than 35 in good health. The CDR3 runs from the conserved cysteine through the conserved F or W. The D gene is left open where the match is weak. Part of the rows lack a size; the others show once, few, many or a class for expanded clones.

cdr3_nt: TGCGCCAGCAGCCTCGCACTCCCCCGGAGGAGGGTTAATGAGCAGTTCTTC
cdr3_aa: CASSLALPRRRVNEQFF
d_call: -
v_call: TRBV4-1
j_call: TRBJ2-1
clone_size: -

cdr3_nt: TGTGCCAGCAGCGCCCAGGGGAATGAGCAGTTCTTC
cdr3_aa: CASSAQGNEQFF
d_call: -
v_call: TRBV7-9
j_call: TRBJ2-1
clone_size: -

cdr3_nt: TGCGCCAGCAGCCAGCTCGACAGCGAGCAGTACTTC
cdr3_aa: CASSQLDSEQYF
d_call: -
v_call: TRBV4-1
j_call: TRBJ2-7
clone_size: -

cdr3_nt: TGTGCCAGCAGCTTTCGGCTGCAGGACCCTCAGTTCTTC
cdr3_aa: CASSFRLQDPQFF
d_call: -
v_call: TRBV11-2
j_call: TRBJ2-1
clone_size: -

cdr3_nt: TGCAGCGTTGAAGAAGGATGGTCTGAAGCTTTCTTT
cdr3_aa: CSVEEGWSEAFF
d_call: -
v_call: TRBV29-1
j_call: TRBJ1-1
clone_size: -

cdr3_nt: TGTGCCAGCACCGCCCTAGGTAGCGGACAAGAGACCCAGTACTTC
cdr3_aa: CASTALGSGQETQYF
d_call: -
v_call: TRBV5-4
j_call: TRBJ2-5
clone_size: -

cdr3_nt: TGTGCCAGCAGTGGACCTTGGGGCAGGGGGAGGAACGAGCAGTACTTC
cdr3_aa: CASSGPWGRGRNEQYF
d_call: -
v_call: TRBV28
j_call: TRBJ2-7
clone_size: -

cdr3_nt: TGTGCCAGCAGCGCCTGGGAGGGGAGCAACTATGGCTACACCTTC
cdr3_aa: CASSAWEGSNYGYTF
d_call: -
v_call: TRBV7-2
j_call: TRBJ1-2
clone_size: -

cdr3_nt: TGTGCCAGCAGCTTAGTCAGGGCCGGGGAGCTGTTTTTT
cdr3_aa: CASSLVRAGELFF
d_call: -
v_call: TRBV7-6
j_call: TRBJ2-2
clone_size: -

cdr3_nt: TGTGCCAGCTCAACGGGGACTAGCGGGGGCCTAGTATCGCCAAACATTCAGTACTTC
cdr3_aa: CASSTGTSGGLVSPNIQYF
d_call: TRBD2
v_call: TRBV18
j_call: TRBJ2-4
clone_size: -

cdr3_nt: TGTGCCAGCAGCTTGTTTGCGAGCCCGGAGGGTCAGCCCCAGCATTTT
cdr3_aa: CASSLFASPEGQPQHF
d_call: -
v_call: TRBV7-8
j_call: TRBJ1-5
clone_size: -

cdr3_nt: TGTGCCAGCAGTGAATCCAGGAGCACAGATACGCAGTATTTT
cdr3_aa: CASSESRSTDTQYF
d_call: -
v_call: TRBV2
j_call: TRBJ2-3
clone_size: -

cdr3_nt: TGTGCCAGCAGCCGTCTAGCGGGGTCCCCCAATGAGCAGTTCTTC
cdr3_aa: CASSRLAGSPNEQFF
d_call: TRBD2
v_call: TRBV14
j_call: TRBJ2-1
clone_size: -

cdr3_nt: TGTGCCAGCAGTCCGACACCGAACTATGGCTACACCTTC
cdr3_aa: CASSPTPNYGYTF
d_call: -
v_call: TRBV28
j_call: TRBJ1-2
clone_size: -

cdr3_nt: TGCGCCAGCAGCTTGGAGGGAGGGGTCACTGAAGCTTTCTTT
cdr3_aa: CASSLEGGVTEAFF
d_call: -
v_call: TRBV5-1
j_call: TRBJ1-1
clone_size: -

cdr3_nt: TGTGCCAGCAGCCTCGACAGGGATGGAGGGGCTTTCTTT
cdr3_aa: CASSLDRDGGAFF
d_call: TRBD1
v_call: TRBV7-8
j_call: TRBJ1-1
clone_size: -

cdr3_nt: TGTGCCAGCACGGGGTTGGGTGGAAACACCATATATTTT
cdr3_aa: CASTGLGGNTIYF
d_call: -
v_call: TRBV2
j_call: TRBJ1-3
clone_size: -

cdr3_nt: TGTGCCAGCAGCTTTGTTCCGGTTGACACTGAAGCTTTCTTT
cdr3_aa: CASSFVPVDTEAFF
d_call: -
v_call: TRBV11-2
j_call: TRBJ1-1
clone_size: once

cdr3_nt: TGTGCCAGCAGCGTAGCAGGTCTGAACTATGGCTACACCTTC
cdr3_aa: CASSVAGLNYGYTF
d_call: -
v_call: TRBV9
j_call: TRBJ1-2
clone_size: -

cdr3_nt: TGTGCCAGCTCGCCCCAGGGAGTTAACTATGGCTACACCTTC
cdr3_aa: CASSPQGVNYGYTF
d_call: -
v_call: TRBV7-6
j_call: TRBJ1-2
clone_size: -

cdr3_nt: TGTGCCAGCAGCCCTGACAGGATTGCAACTAATGAAAAACTGTTTTTT
cdr3_aa: CASSPDRIATNEKLFF
d_call: -
v_call: TRBV2
j_call: TRBJ1-4
clone_size: -

cdr3_nt: TGTGCCAGCAGCTCTCTAGGGTACGGACAGGGGAGAGGCAATGAGCAGTTCTTC
cdr3_aa: CASSSLGYGQGRGNEQFF
d_call: TRBD1
v_call: TRBV7-2
j_call: TRBJ2-1
clone_size: once

cdr3_nt: TGTGCCAGCAGAGCCTTCGGGACAGGGAACCTGCCCCAGCATTTT
cdr3_aa: CASRAFGTGNLPQHF
d_call: TRBD1
v_call: TRBV6-5
j_call: TRBJ1-5
clone_size: -

cdr3_nt: TGTGCCAGCAGCTCTAACGGATACGAGCAGTACTTC
cdr3_aa: CASSSNGYEQYF
d_call: -
v_call: TRBV11-3
j_call: TRBJ2-7
clone_size: -

cdr3_nt: TGTGCCAGCAGTGTTCAGCGGACTAGCACAGATACGCAGTATTTT
cdr3_aa: CASSVQRTSTDTQYF
d_call: -
v_call: TRBV6-1
j_call: TRBJ2-3
clone_size: -

cdr3_nt: TGCGCCAGCAGCCGGGACATTACCTACGAGCAGTACTTC
cdr3_aa: CASSRDITYEQYF
d_call: -
v_call: TRBV10-1
j_call: TRBJ2-7
clone_size: -

cdr3_nt: TGTGCCAGCTCAGGTACCGGGACAGGAGGCACTGAAGCTTTCTTT
cdr3_aa: CASSGTGTGGTEAFF
d_call: TRBD1
v_call: TRBV18
j_call: TRBJ1-1
clone_size: -

cdr3_nt: TGTGCCAGCAGTCAAGACCTAGCGGGAGGGTTCAATGAGCAGTTCTTC
cdr3_aa: CASSQDLAGGFNEQFF
d_call: TRBD2
v_call: TRBV7-2
j_call: TRBJ2-1
clone_size: -

cdr3_nt: TGTGCCAGCTCGGGACAGACGAACTATGGCTACACCTTC
cdr3_aa: CASSGQTNYGYTF
d_call: TRBD1
v_call: TRBV2
j_call: TRBJ1-2
clone_size: -

cdr3_nt: TGCGCCAGCAGCTTGTCCGGGACTAGCGGGAGTAGCACAGATACGCAGTATTTT
cdr3_aa: CASSLSGTSGSSTDTQYF
d_call: TRBD2
v_call: TRBV5-1
j_call: TRBJ2-3
clone_size: once

cdr3_nt: TGTGCCAGCAGCGCGGGACAGCCCAATCAGCCCCAGCATTTT
cdr3_aa: CASSAGQPNQPQHF
d_call: TRBD1
v_call: TRBV7-6
j_call: TRBJ1-5
clone_size: few

cdr3_nt: TGTGCCAGCGGACAGCCTGTTGATACCCAGTACTTC
cdr3_aa: CASGQPVDTQYF
d_call: -
v_call: TRBV7-9
j_call: TRBJ2-5
clone_size: -

cdr3_nt: TGTGCCAGCAGCTTAGTGGGACAGGCGTACAATGAGCAGTTCTTC
cdr3_aa: CASSLVGQAYNEQFF
d_call: TRBD1
v_call: TRBV11-3
j_call: TRBJ2-1
clone_size: -

cdr3_nt: TGTGCCAGCAGCTTAGCGTCTTACAATGAGCAGTTCTTC
cdr3_aa: CASSLASYNEQFF
d_call: -
v_call: TRBV11-2
j_call: TRBJ2-1
clone_size: -

cdr3_nt: TGTGCCAGCAGCTTAGGGGGTTCTAGCACAGATACGCAGTATTTT
cdr3_aa: CASSLGGSSTDTQYF
d_call: -
v_call: TRBV5-4
j_call: TRBJ2-3
clone_size: -

cdr3_nt: TGTGCCTGGAGTGTGGCAGGGGGTGGCTACACCTTC
cdr3_aa: CAWSVAGGGYTF
d_call: TRBD1
v_call: TRBV30
j_call: TRBJ1-2
clone_size: -

cdr3_nt: TGTGCCAGCAGTGAGGGCGTACCAAGCTTCTACGAGCAGTACTTC
cdr3_aa: CASSEGVPSFYEQYF
d_call: -
v_call: TRBV6-1
j_call: TRBJ2-7
clone_size: many

cdr3_nt: TGTGCCAGTAGTTCCCGGGACGGCTACGAGCAGTACTTC
cdr3_aa: CASSSRDGYEQYF
d_call: -
v_call: TRBV19
j_call: TRBJ2-7
clone_size: once

cdr3_nt: TGTGCCAGCAGCGGAGGACGAAGTGGGAGGGACGAGCAGTACTTC
cdr3_aa: CASSGGRSGRDEQYF
d_call: TRBD2
v_call: TRBV5-6
j_call: TRBJ2-7
clone_size: -

cdr3_nt: TGTGCCAGCAGTTTCGGGACAGATACGCAGTATTTT
cdr3_aa: CASSFGTDTQYF
d_call: -
v_call: TRBV7-9
j_call: TRBJ2-3
clone_size: -

cdr3_nt: TGTGCCAGCAGCCGAACTAGCGGGGGCTACCAAGAGACCCAGTACTTC
cdr3_aa: CASSRTSGGYQETQYF
d_call: TRBD2
v_call: TRBV4-2
j_call: TRBJ2-5
clone_size: -

cdr3_nt: TGTGCCAGCAGCCAAGATCTAGGTCTAGCGGGAGGTACGCAGTATTTT
cdr3_aa: CASSQDLGLAGGTQYF
d_call: TRBD2
v_call: TRBV4-2
j_call: TRBJ2-3
clone_size: -

cdr3_nt: TGTGCCACCAGCAGGCGACAGGGGGCTTACTTCTATGGCTACACCTTC
cdr3_aa: CATSRRQGAYFYGYTF
d_call: TRBD1
v_call: TRBV15
j_call: TRBJ1-2
clone_size: -

cdr3_nt: TGTGCCTGGGGTCCCGGACAGACGGGAAACACCATATATTTT
cdr3_aa: CAWGPGQTGNTIYF
d_call: -
v_call: TRBV30
j_call: TRBJ1-3
clone_size: -

cdr3_nt: TGTGCCAGCAGCTTTTGGCGGGGCGGTAGCACAGATACGCAGTATTTT
cdr3_aa: CASSFWRGGSTDTQYF
d_call: -
v_call: TRBV7-2
j_call: TRBJ2-3
clone_size: once

cdr3_nt: TGTGCCTGGAGTGTAGCGTCTAGCGGAGGGAGACTGTACAATGAGCAGTTCTTC
cdr3_aa: CAWSVASSGGRLYNEQFF
d_call: TRBD2
v_call: TRBV30
j_call: TRBJ2-1
clone_size: -

cdr3_nt: TGTGCCAGCAGCTTGGACAGGGGAAGAAACAATGAGCAGTTCTTC
cdr3_aa: CASSLDRGRNNEQFF
d_call: TRBD1
v_call: TRBV7-3
j_call: TRBJ2-1
clone_size: -

cdr3_nt: TGTGCCAGCAGGGGGGACAGGGGGAAGGTCGGGGAGCTGTTTTTT
cdr3_aa: CASRGDRGKVGELFF
d_call: TRBD1
v_call: TRBV6-6
j_call: TRBJ2-2
clone_size: -

cdr3_nt: TGTGCCAGCAGTGGGACAGCCGGTGGCTACACCTTC
cdr3_aa: CASSGTAGGYTF
d_call: TRBD1
v_call: TRBV28
j_call: TRBJ1-2
clone_size: once

cdr3_nt: TGTGCCAGCAGTTTTCCGGGACAGGGAAACTATGGCTACACCTTC
cdr3_aa: CASSFPGQGNYGYTF
d_call: TRBD1
v_call: TRBV6-6
j_call: TRBJ1-2
clone_size: -

cdr3_nt: TGTGCCAGCAGCTTAGATATGGTGAACACTGAAGCTTTCTTT
cdr3_aa: CASSLDMVNTEAFF
d_call: -
v_call: TRBV11-2
j_call: TRBJ1-1
clone_size: many

cdr3_nt: TGTGCCTGGAGTAAAGACAGGGGCCAGCCCCAGCATTTT
cdr3_aa: CAWSKDRGQPQHF
d_call: TRBD1
v_call: TRBV30
j_call: TRBJ1-5
clone_size: once

cdr3_nt: TGTGCCATCGGGATCGGGGATTTGTCCTACAATGAGCAGTTCTTC
cdr3_aa: CAIGIGDLSYNEQFF
d_call: -
v_call: TRBV10-3
j_call: TRBJ2-1
clone_size: -